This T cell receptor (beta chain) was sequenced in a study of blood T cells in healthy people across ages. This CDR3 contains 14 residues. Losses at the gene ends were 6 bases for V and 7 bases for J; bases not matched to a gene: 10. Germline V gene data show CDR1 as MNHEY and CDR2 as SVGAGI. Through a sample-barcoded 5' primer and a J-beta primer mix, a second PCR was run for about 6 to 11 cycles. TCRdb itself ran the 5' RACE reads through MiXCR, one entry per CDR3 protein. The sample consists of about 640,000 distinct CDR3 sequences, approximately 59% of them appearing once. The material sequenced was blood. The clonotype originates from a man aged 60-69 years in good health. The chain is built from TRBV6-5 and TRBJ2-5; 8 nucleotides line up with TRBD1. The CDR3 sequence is CASSTGQASWTQYF. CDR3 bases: TGTGCCAGCAGCACGGGACAGGCCTCGTGGACCCAGTACTTC.